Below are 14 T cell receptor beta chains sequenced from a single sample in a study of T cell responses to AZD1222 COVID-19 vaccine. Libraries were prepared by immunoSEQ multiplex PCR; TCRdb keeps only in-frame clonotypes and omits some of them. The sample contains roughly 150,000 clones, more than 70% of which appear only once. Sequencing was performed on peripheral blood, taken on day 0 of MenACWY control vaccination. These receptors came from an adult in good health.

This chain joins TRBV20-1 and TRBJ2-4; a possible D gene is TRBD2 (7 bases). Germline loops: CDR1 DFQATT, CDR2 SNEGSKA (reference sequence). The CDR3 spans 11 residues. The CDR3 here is CKGGAKNIQYF. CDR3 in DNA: TGCAAGGGGGGGGCCAAAAACATTCAGTACTTC.

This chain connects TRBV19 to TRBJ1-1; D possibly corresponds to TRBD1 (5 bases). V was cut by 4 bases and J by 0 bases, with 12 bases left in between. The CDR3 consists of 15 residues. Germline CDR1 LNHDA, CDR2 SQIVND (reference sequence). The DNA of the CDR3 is TGTGCCAGTAGTAGGACCCAGGGTCTGAACACTGAAGCTTTCTTT. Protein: CASSRTQGLNTEAFF.

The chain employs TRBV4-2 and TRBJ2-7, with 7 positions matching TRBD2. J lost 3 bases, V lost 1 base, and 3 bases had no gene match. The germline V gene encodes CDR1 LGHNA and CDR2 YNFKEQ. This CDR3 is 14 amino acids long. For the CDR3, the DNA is TGTGCCAGCAGCCAAGGCGGGGGAAGCTACGAGCAGTACTTC. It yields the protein CASSQGGGSYEQYF.

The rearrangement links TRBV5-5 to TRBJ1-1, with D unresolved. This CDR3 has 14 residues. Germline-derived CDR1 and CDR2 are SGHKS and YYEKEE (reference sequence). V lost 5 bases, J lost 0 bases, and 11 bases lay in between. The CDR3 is CASSNDALNTEAFF. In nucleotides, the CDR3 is TGTGCCAGCAGTAACGACGCCCTGAACACTGAAGCTTTCTTT. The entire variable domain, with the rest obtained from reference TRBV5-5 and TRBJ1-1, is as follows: DAGVTQSPTHLIKTRGQQVTLRCSPISGHKSVSWYQQVLGQGPQFIFQYYEKEERGRGNFPDRFSARQFPNYSSELNVNALLLGDSALYLCASSNDALNTEAFFGQGTRLTVV.

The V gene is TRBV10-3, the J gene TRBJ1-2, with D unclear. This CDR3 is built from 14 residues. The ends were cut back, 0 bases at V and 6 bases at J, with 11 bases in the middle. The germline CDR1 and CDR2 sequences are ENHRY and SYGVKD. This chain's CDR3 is CAISESSREDGYTF. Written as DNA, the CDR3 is TGTGCCATCAGTGAGTCGAGTCGGGAGGATGGCTACACCTTC.

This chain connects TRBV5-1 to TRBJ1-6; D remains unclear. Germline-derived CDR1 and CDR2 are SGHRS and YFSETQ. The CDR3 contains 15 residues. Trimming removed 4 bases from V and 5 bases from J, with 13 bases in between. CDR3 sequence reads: CASSPLGGHNSPLHF. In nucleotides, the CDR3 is TGCGCCAGCAGCCCCCTTGGAGGGCATAATTCACCCCTCCACTTT. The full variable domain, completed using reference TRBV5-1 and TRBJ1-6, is KAGVTQTPRYLIKTRGQQVTLSCSPISGHRSVSWYQQTPGQGLQFLFEYFSETQRNKGNFPGRFSGRQFSNSRSEMNVSTLELGDSALYLCASSPLGGHNSPLHFGNGTRLTVT.

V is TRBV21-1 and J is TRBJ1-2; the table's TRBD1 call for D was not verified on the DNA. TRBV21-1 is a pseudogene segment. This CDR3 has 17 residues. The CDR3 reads CASRRLRGQGSTFGYTF. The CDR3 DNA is TGTGCCAGCAGGCGGCTCAGGGGACAGGGGTCTACATTCGGCTACACCTTC.

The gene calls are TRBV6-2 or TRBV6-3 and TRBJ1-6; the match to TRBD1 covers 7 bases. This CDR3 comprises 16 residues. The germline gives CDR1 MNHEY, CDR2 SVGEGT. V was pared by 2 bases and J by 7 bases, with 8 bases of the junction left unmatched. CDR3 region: CASSYHPGTENSPLHF. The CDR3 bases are TGTGCCAGCAGTTACCATCCCGGGACAGAGAATTCACCCCTCCACTTT.

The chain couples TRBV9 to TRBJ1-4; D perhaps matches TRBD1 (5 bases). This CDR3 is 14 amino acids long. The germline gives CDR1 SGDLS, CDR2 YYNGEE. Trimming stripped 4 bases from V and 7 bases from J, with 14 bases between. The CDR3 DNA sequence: TGTGCCAGCAGCCCCCGGCAGGGAGGTGAAAAACTGTTTTTT. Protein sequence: CASSPRQGGEKLFF.

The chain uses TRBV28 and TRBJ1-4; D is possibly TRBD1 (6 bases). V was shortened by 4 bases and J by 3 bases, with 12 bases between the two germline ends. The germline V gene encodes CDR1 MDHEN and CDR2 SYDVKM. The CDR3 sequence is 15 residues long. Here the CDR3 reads CASSSQGAANEKLFF. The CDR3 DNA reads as TGTGCCAGCAGTTCACAGGGTGCGGCTAATGAAAAACTGTTTTTT.

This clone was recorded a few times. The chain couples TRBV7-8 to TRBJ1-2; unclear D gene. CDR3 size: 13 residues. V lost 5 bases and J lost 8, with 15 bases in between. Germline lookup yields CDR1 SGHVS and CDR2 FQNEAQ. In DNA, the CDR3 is TGTGCCAGCAGCCCGGGTCACCTGGGGGGCTACACCTTC. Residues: CASSPGHLGGYTF.

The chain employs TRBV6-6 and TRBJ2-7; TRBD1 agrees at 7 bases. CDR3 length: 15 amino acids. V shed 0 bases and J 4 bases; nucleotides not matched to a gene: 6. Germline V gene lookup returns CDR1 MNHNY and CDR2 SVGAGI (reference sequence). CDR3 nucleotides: TGTGCCAGCAGTTACTCGGGACAGATCGGTTACGAGCAGTACTTC. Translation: CASSYSGQIGYEQYF.

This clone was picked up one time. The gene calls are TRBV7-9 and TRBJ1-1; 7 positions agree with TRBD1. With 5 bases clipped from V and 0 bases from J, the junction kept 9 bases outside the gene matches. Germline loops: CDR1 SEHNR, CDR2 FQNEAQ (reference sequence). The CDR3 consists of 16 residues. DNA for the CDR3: TGTGCCAGCAGCCCCCCTCTACAGGGGTTGAACACTGAAGCTTTCTTT. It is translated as CASSPPLQGLNTEAFF. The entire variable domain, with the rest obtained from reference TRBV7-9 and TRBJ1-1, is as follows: DTGVSQNPRHKITKRGQNVTFRCDPISEHNRLYWYRQTLGQGPEFLTYFQNEAQLEKSRLLSDRFSAERPKGSFSTLEIQRTEQGDSAMYLCASSPPLQGLNTEAFFGQGTRLTVV.

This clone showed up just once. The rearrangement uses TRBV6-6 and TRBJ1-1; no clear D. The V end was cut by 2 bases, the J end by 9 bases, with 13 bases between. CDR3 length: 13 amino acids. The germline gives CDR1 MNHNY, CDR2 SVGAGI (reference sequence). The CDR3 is CASSYQDGVQAFF. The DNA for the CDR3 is TGTGCCAGCAGTTACCAAGACGGGGTGCAAGCTTTCTTT.